These 16 T cell receptor beta chains were sequenced from one sample in a study of PD-1 blockade in classical Hodgkin lymphoma. Each of the patients experienced relapse following autologous stem cell transplantation, and their brentuximab vedotin exposure differed. Clones were sequenced by immunoSEQ multiplex PCR, and TCRdb holds only the in-frame ones, with some missing. Of roughly 25,000 clones listed, roughly 82% are singletons. Source: peripheral blood mononuclear cells (PBMCs), taken before the second cycle of nivolumab. The receptor set was obtained from a human donor with classical Hodgkin lymphoma.

The CDR3 spells CASSLDSSRLPYEQYF. The DNA for the CDR3 is TGTGCCAGCAGCTTAGATAGTAGTCGGCTTCCCTACGAGCAGTACTTC. The chain uses TRBV7-9 and TRBJ2-7; D ambiguous. Germline values: CDR1 SEHNR, CDR2 FQNEAQ (reference sequence). The V gene lost 1 base and the J gene lost 2 bases, with 15 bases spanning the gap. The CDR3 is 16 residues long. Looking up the rest from reference TRBV7-9 and TRBJ2-7 gives the full variable domain: DTGVSQNPRHKITKRGQNVTFRCDPISEHNRLYWYRQTLGQGPEFLTYFQNEAQLEKSRLLSDRFSAERPKGSFSTLEIQRTEQGDSAMYLCASSLDSSRLPYEQYFGPGTRLTVT.

The rearrangement links TRBV2 to TRBJ2-7; D is perhaps TRBD1 or TRBD2 (5 bases each). Trimming shortened V by 7 bases and J by 2 bases, and 12 bases separated the two germline ends. Germline assignment: CDR1 SNHLY and CDR2 FYNNEI. This CDR3 is built from 13 residues. CDR3 sequence (DNA): TGTGCCAGCAATCGGGACCCCCCCTACGAGCAGTACTTC. Amino acids: CASNRDPPYEQYF.

The gene calls are TRBV7-9 and TRBJ2-1; D unclear. Deletions cut 2 bases from V and 4 bases from J, with 9 bases between. Germline V gives CDR1 SEHNR, CDR2 FQNEAQ (reference sequence). This CDR3 has 14 residues. CDR3 in DNA: TGTGCCAGCAGCTTACCGCACGGATACAATGAGCAGTTCTTC. This codes for CASSLPHGYNEQFF.

This clone was detected only a few times. The chain employs TRBV5-5 and TRBJ2-4, with D maybe TRBD1 (5 bases). Trimming stripped 0 bases from V and 0 bases from J, with 22 bases between. Germline V lookup: CDR1 SGHKS, CDR2 YYEKEE (reference sequence). The length of the CDR3 is 20 residues. The CDR3 region has the DNA TGTGCCAGCAGCTTGGATCAGGGCCTACCCCGGCTAATAGCCAAAAACATTCAGTACTTC. This translates into CASSLDQGLPRLIAKNIQYF.

V is TRBV4-3 and J is TRBJ2-3; no definite D call. V gave up 0 bases and J gave up 2 bases, with 9 bases separating them. Per the germline V gene, CDR1 is LGHNA and CDR2 is YSLEER. The CDR3 spans 15 residues. The CDR3 loop is CASSQDSLSTDTQYF. CDR3 coding DNA: TGCGCCAGCAGCCAAGATTCCCTTTCCACAGATACGCAGTATTTT.

The V gene is TRBV5-1, the J gene TRBJ2-7; D is ambiguous. Germline loops: CDR1 SGHRS, CDR2 YFSETQ. This CDR3 contains 15 residues. The germline V and J ends were trimmed by 1 base and 2 bases, with 13 bases remaining between them. The DNA of the CDR3 is TGCGCCAGCAGCTTGTTTCTGGGAAAAACCTACGAGCAGTACTTC. This codes for CASSLFLGKTYEQYF.

Only one count was recorded for this clone. The CDR3 loop is CASSRAREYNSPLHF. The CDR3 DNA reads TGCGCCAGCAGCCGCGCCCGGGAGTATAATTCACCCCTCCACTTT. V and J are TRBV4-1 and TRBJ1-6; D gene ambiguous. V shed 4 bases and J shed 4 bases, with 11 bases lying between them. The CDR3 contains 15 residues. Germline V lookup: CDR1 MGHRA, CDR2 YSYEKL.

This clone has a handful of counts. The V call is TRBV7-9, the J call TRBJ1-4; 10 bases align to TRBD1. This CDR3 contains 15 residues. The germline V gene encodes CDR1 SEHNR and CDR2 FQNEAQ (reference sequence). V dropped 5 bases and J dropped 8; count of bases not matched to a gene: 8. CDR3 in DNA: TGTGCCAGCAGCCCCACCGGGACAGGGGTCGAAAAACTGTTTTTT. Its translation: CASSPTGTGVEKLFF. The variable domain in full, completed from reference TRBV7-9 and TRBJ1-4, reads DTGVSQNPRHKITKRGQNVTFRCDPISEHNRLYWYRQTLGQGPEFLTYFQNEAQLEKSRLLSDRFSAERPKGSFSTLEIQRTEQGDSAMYLCASSPTGTGVEKLFFGSGTQLSVL.

The chain is built from TRBV2 and TRBJ1-5; D remains unclear. With 4 bases removed from V and 5 bases from J, the gap between germline ends came to 9 bases. There are 13 residues in the CDR3. CDR1 is SNHLY and CDR2 is FYNNEI in the germline V gene. CDR3 nucleotide sequence: TGTGCCAGCAGTGCGAGGGAGTATCAGCCCCAGCATTTT. Translating gives CASSAREYQPQHF.

The rearrangement uses TRBV21-1 and TRBJ2-5; no DNA check was done on the table's D call, TRBD2. TRBV21-1 is deemed a pseudogene. The CDR3 contains 13 residues. For the CDR3, the DNA is TGTGCCAAATGCTCGTCAGCGAAAGAGACCCAGTACTTC. This gives the protein CAKCSSAKETQYF.

V and J are TRBV19 and TRBJ2-7; 9 bases fit TRBD1. Germline CDR1 LNHDA, CDR2 SQIVND (reference sequence). The CDR3 consists of 16 residues. Trimming cost V 5 bases and J 4 bases; bases outside gene matches: 12. Here the CDR3 reads CASSSSGRGTGYEQYF. CDR3 sequence (DNA): TGTGCCAGTAGTTCTTCTGGACGAGGGACAGGGTACGAGCAGTACTTC.

The gene calls are TRBV19 and TRBJ2-7; 8 nucleotides line up with TRBD1. Losses at the gene ends were 6 bases for V and 3 bases for J; bases not matched to a gene: 7. CDR1 and CDR2 from the germline V gene are LNHDA and SQIVND (reference sequence). The CDR3 is made up of 14 amino acids. This chain's CDR3 is CASSPTGVGYEQYF. CDR3 in DNA: TGTGCCAGTAGCCCGACAGGGGTTGGCTACGAGCAGTACTTC.

The chain has TRBV7-2 and TRBJ2-3; 11 positions agree with TRBD2. Looked up from germline, CDR1 is SGHTA and CDR2 is FQGNSA. The CDR3 extends over 14 amino acids. The V segment lost 9 bases and the J segment 3 bases; nucleotides outside the gene matches: 5. The CDR3 sequence is CASKTSGGTDTQYF. The CDR3 DNA sequence: TGTGCCAGTAAAACTAGCGGGGGTACAGATACGCAGTATTTT.

The chain employs TRBV11-2 and TRBJ2-7; 8 nucleotides match TRBD1. The V gene's germline CDR1 is SGHAT and CDR2 FQNNGV. This CDR3 contains 16 residues. V shed 2 bases and J 9 bases; nucleotides not matched to a gene: 15. CDR3 nucleotide sequence: TGTGCCAGCAGCTTATCGGTTGGACAGGGTAACGTGGGGCAGTACTTC. Translation gives CASSLSVGQGNVGQYF. The variable domain in full, with the rest retrieved from reference TRBV11-2 and TRBJ2-7, is EAGVAQSPRYKIIEKRQSVAFWCNPISGHATLYWYQQILGQGPKLLIQFQNNGVVDDSQLPKDRFSAERLKGVDSTLKIQPAKLEDSAVYLCASSLSVGQGNVGQYFGPGTRLTVT.

This clone has just a few counts. The chain uses TRBV28 and TRBJ1-6; a weak D match, TRBD1 (5 bases). CDR3 length: 14 amino acids. V lost 5 bases and J lost 5, with 10 bases in between. Germline loops: CDR1 MDHEN, CDR2 SYDVKM. CDR3 nucleotide sequence: TGTGCCAGCAGTAATCAGGGTAATAATTCACCCCTCCACTTT. This codes for CASSNQGNNSPLHF.

The V gene is TRBV7-2, the J gene TRBJ1-5; tentatively, D is TRBD1 (6 bases). The CDR3 has 12 amino acids. The ends were cut back, 6 bases at V and 5 bases at J, with 8 bases in the middle. In germline, CDR1 is SGHTA, CDR2 FQGNSA. CDR3 sequence reads: CASRGADQPQHF. CDR3 sequence (DNA): TGTGCCAGCAGGGGGGCTGATCAGCCCCAGCATTTT.